This T cell receptor beta chain was found in a study of Ad26.COV2.S vaccination and SARS-CoV-2 variants. The wider study: Enrolled in COV1001, the donor was in the Ad26.COV2.S trial arm, which received the vaccine.

In regard to this clone: Its antigen is not identified.

The method was immunoSEQ multiplex PCR; TCRdb's version includes in-frame clones alone and lacks a portion of them. The table shows 200,000 to 250,000 clones, with 88% occurring only once. J gave up 2 bases and V 8 bases, and 4 bases lay outside the gene matches. The length of the CDR3 is 14 residues. From germline, CDR1 is LNHDA and CDR2 SQIVND (reference sequence). Study-wide findings and caveats: Non-spike TCR breadth showed similarity between vaccine and placebo recipients.

Treatment here: roughly 18 received Ad26.COV2.S at low or high dose, single or two shots; about 5 received placebo; per-sample allocation not given. Vaccine and placebo recipients were sampled on day 63 after the first injection. An adult of 18-55 years in Boston served as donor. The receptor was isolated from a person between 18 and 65 years old who received the Ad26.COV2.S COVID-19 vaccine or a placebo. The J gene is TRBJ1-5, the V gene TRBV19; TRBD1 matches at 9 bases. Specimen: peripheral blood, collected in a trial of Ad26.COV2.S vaccine versus placebo. CDR3 residues: CASLDRGGNQPQHF. As DNA, the CDR3 is TGTGCCAGTTTGGACAGGGGCGGCAATCAGCCCCAGCATTTT.